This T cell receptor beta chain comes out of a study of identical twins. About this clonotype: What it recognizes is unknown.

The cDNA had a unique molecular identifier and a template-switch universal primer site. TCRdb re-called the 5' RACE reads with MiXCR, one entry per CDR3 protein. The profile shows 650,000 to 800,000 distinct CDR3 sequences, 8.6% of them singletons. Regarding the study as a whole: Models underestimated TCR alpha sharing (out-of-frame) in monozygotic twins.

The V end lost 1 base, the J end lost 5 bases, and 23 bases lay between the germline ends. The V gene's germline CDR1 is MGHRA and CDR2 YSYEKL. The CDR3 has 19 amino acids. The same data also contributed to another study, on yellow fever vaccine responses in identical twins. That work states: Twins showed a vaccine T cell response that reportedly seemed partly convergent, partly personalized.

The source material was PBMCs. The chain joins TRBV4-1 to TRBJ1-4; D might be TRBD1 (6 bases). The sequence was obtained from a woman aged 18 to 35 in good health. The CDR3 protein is CASSQAKVQGIVGNEKLFF. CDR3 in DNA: TGCGCCAGCAGCCAAGCGAAAGTACAGGGTATTGTGGGAAATGAAAAACTGTTTTTT.